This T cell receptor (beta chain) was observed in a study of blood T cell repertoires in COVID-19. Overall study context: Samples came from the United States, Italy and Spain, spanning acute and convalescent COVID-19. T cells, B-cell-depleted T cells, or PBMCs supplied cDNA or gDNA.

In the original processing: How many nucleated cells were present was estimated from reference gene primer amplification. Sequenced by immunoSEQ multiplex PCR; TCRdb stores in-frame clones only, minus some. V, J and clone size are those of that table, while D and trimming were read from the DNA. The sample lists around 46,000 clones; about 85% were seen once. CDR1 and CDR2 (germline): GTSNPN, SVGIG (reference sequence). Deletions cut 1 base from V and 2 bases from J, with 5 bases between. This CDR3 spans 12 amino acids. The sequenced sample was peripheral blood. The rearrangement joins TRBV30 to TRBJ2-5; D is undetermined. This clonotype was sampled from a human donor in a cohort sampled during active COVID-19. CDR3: CAWSGQQETQYF. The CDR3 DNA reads TGTGCCTGGAGTGGCCAGCAAGAGACCCAGTACTTC.